This TCR beta chain was documented in a study of blood T cell repertoires in COVID-19 (dated by TCRdb to about 2020). With respect to the entire study: Samples from collaborators originated in the United States, Italy and Spain and spanned both the acute and convalescent phases of COVID-19. The material from the prospective study consisted of cDNA or gDNA derived from T cells, B-cell-depleted T cells, or PBMCs. Subjects who had been exposed to COVID-19, were actively infected with it, or had recovered from it provided the deeply sampled blood TCRbeta repertoires that made up the dataset. The repertoires were released in a freely available public database intended as a resource for research on the immune response to SARS-CoV-2. Samples came from the ongoing ImmuneRACE study (first 160 participants) plus 1,254 subjects from 6 global collaborators. Nearly every sample came with metadata listing a de-identified subject ID, COVID-19 status, age in years and sex. Where HLA class I and class II types were available, the types were taken from metadata supplied by the sample provider, not from assay-based typing. Results the study describes overall, beyond this receptor: Clinical and demographic metadata were provided uncurated, with the amount varying by source and participant.

To note about this clone: There is no known antigen for this receptor. No per-base quality is available; no much larger clone lies one base away.

Participants in the prospective study were aged roughly 18 to 100 years, lived in under 30 United States geographic areas, and enrolled through a virtual design. To assign participants to cohorts, the prospective study relied on clinical history that participants themselves reported in a screening survey and a study questionnaire. Recovered participants in ImmuneRACE Cohort 3 were defined as having two consecutive negative NP/OP PCR tests, clearance from a healthcare professional, or resolution of symptoms. Each participant in the prospective study had whole blood, serum and a nasopharyngeal or oropharyngeal swab collected by mobile phlebotomists. Prospective study participants could optionally give additional blood draws and questionnaires over an approximately 2-month period. Before DNA extraction, blood samples from the prospective study were shipped at room temperature or frozen. TCRbeta CDR3 regions were amplified from genomic DNA using the immunoSEQ Assay, a bias-controlled multiplex PCR. The authors' analysis ran thus. The number of nucleated cells in each sample was estimated by amplification of reference gene primers within the assay. To quantify the absolute abundance of each unique TCRbeta CDR3 rearrangement, sequence reads were collapsed and filtered. Productive Simpson clonality was computed per sample as the square root of Simpson's diversity index over productive rearrangements. Entries here come from immuneACCESS through TCRdb and include only in-frame sequences with V and J called. Some clones fail to appear in such tables; in the studies checked, an unresolved V gene covers under half of the shortfall, and the cause of the remainder is unknown. V and J calls and clone size are copied from that table; D and trimming were computed from the DNA. This sample comprises around 200,000 clones, 89% of them detected only once. Of the sample, 0.77% falls within the top ten clones.

The CDR3 has 14 amino acids, counting the end cysteine and phenylalanine. Of the read, only the CDR3 DNA is kept; its 42 bases are in frame from base 1. Deletion took 6 bases off V and 3 bases off J, with a span of 14 bases between the germline ends. Via the germline V gene, CDR1 is SGHTA and CDR2 FQGNSA. Sequenced: PBMCs or T cells enriched from blood (not recorded which). The clonotype comes from a woman aged 18-29 years who had recovered from COVID-19. Recombination joined TRBV7-2 with TRBJ1-1, with a tentative D gene TRBD1 over 5 matching bases. The CDR3: CASRSTGAYTEAFF. The nucleotide sequence is TGTGCCAGCAGATCAACAGGAGCTTACACTGAAGCTTTCTTT.